The clone carrying this T cell receptor (beta chain) has at least ten counts. These data originate in a study of T-cell reconstitution after alpha-beta-depleted transplantation in children. Construction of the TCRbeta library involved unique molecular identifiers. TCRdb independently ran MiXCR on the PCR reads; one entry per CDR3 protein. Found here are some 340,000 distinct CDR3 sequences, 10% of them singletons; the top ten hold approximately 2.3%. The CDR3 consists of 16 residues. CDR1 is MDHEN and CDR2 is SYDVKM in the germline V gene. V lost 6 bases and J lost 5; bases outside the gene matches: 14.

The sequenced sample was PBMCs from the stem cell graft donor, obtained from the stem cell graft. This TCR was sampled from a human donor who donated a stem cell graft to a child with acute lymphoblastic leukemia. V usage is TRBV28 and J usage is TRBJ2-7; TRBD2 agrees at 9 bases. The CDR3 region is CASSLGGSGSYHEQYF. The CDR3 DNA reads as TGTGCCAGCAGCCTCGGCGGTAGCGGGAGTTATCACGAGCAGTACTTC.